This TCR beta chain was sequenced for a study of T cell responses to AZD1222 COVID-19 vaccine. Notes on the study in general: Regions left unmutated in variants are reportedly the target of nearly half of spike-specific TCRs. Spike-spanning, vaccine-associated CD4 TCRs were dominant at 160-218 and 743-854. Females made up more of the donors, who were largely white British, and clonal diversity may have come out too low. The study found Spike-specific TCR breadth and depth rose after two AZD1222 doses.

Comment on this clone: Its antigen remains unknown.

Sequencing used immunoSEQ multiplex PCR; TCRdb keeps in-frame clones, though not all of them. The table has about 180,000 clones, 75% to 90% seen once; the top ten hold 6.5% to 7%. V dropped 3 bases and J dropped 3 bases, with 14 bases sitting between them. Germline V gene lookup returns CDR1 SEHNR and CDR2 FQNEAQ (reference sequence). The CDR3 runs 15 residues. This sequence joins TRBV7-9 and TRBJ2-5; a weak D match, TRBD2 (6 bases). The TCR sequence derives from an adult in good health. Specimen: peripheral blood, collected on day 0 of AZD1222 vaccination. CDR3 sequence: CASSFRGAREETQYF. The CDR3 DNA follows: TGTGCCAGCAGCTTCCGCGGGGCTCGGGAAGAGACCCAGTACTTC.